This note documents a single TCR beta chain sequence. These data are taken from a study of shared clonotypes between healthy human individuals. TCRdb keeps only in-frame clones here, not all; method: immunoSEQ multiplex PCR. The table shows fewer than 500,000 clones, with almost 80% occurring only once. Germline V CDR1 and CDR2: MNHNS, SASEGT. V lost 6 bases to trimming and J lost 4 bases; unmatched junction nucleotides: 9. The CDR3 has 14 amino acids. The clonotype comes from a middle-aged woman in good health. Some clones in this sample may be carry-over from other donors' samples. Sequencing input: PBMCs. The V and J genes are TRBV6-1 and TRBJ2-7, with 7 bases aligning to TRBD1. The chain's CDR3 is CASRGQRRPYEQYF. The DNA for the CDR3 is TGTGCCAGCAGGGGACAGAGGAGACCTTACGAGCAGTACTTC.